These T cell receptor beta chains were read from a single sample in a study of T cell repertoires in cytomegalovirus infection. Each CDR3 protein gets one entry after TCRdb re-called the reads with MiXCR. The sample shows about 400,000 distinct CDR3 sequences, less than 20% of them seen only once. The sample was PBMCs. The receptor source for this set is a human donor in good health (CMV status not recorded). Some clones in this sample may be carry-over from other donors' samples. Both conserved end residues are part of each CDR3. Each record gives: J gene, V gene, D gene, CDR3 length, clone size, CDR3 DNA, CDR3 protein. A D gene is named only where the DNA matches it firmly. Size tells how often a clone was seen (once, few, many) or the class of an expanded clone, and some rows leave it out.

>TRBJ2-3|TRBV13|TRBD2|15|few
TGTGCCAGCAGCTGGGGACTAGCGGCGGCAAATACGCAGTATTTT
CASSWGLAAANTQYF
>TRBJ1-1|TRBV7-2|.|14|few
TGTGCCAGCAGCTACACGGGGGGGAACACTGAAGCTTTCTTT
CASSYTGGNTEAFF
>TRBJ2-3|TRBV15|.|15|.
TGTGCCACCAGCAGAGTGGGCGCCTCGACAGATACGCAGTATTTT
CATSRVGASTDTQYF
>TRBJ2-7|TRBV19|.|13|few
TGTGCCAGTAGTTTTGCTAGCTCCTACGAGCAGTACTTC
CASSFASSYEQYF
>TRBJ1-1|TRBV14|.|13|.
TGTGCCAGCAGCCAAGACCAGAACACTGAAGCTTTCTTT
CASSQDQNTEAFF
>TRBJ2-2|TRBV4-1|.|13|many
TGCGCCAGCAGCCAGGCAGCATTCGGGGAGCTGTTTTTT
CASSQAAFGELFF
>TRBJ2-1|TRBV7-2|TRBD2|16|many
TGTGCCAGCAGCTTGCCGGGACTAGCCGAACTTAATGAGCAGTTCTTC
CASSLPGLAELNEQFF
>TRBJ2-7|TRBV7-9|TRBD1|14|.
TGTGCCAGCAGCCAAGGACAGGTCTCCTACGAGCAGTACTTC
CASSQGQVSYEQYF
>TRBJ1-2|TRBV12-3/TRBV12-4|TRBD1|16|few
TGTGCCAGCAGTTATGGGGACAGAACTTTTAACTATGGCTACACCTTC
CASSYGDRTFNYGYTF
>TRBJ2-3|TRBV12-3/TRBV12-4|TRBD2|16|many
TGTGCCATCCCCGCGGGGGGGGGAGCCGGCACAGATACGCAGTATTTT
CAIPAGGGAGTDTQYF
>TRBJ2-1|TRBV7-2|.|12|many
TGTGCCAGCAGCTTAGCGCTCGGTGAGCAGTTCTTC
CASSLALGEQFF
>TRBJ2-2|TRBV7-2|.|12|many
TGTGCCAGCAGCCTGGGTTACGGGGAGCTGTTTTTT
CASSLGYGELFF
>TRBJ2-5|TRBV18|TRBD2|17|.
TGTGCCAGCTCACCTCCGGGGGGTAAGGCAGAACAAGAGACCCAGTACTTC
CASSPPGGKAEQETQYF
>TRBJ2-5|TRBV7-2|.|14|many
TGTGCCAGCAGCTTTTACCGGTCAGGAGAGACCCAGTACTTC
CASSFYRSGETQYF
>TRBJ2-3|TRBV2|.|14|.
TGTGCCAGCAGTGCTTGGGGTAGCACAGATACGCAGTATTTT
CASSAWGSTDTQYF
>TRBJ2-3|TRBV9|.|13|.
TGTGCCAGCAGCGTTGTTTCCACAGATACGCAGTATTTT
CASSVVSTDTQYF
>TRBJ1-5|TRBV12-3/TRBV12-4|TRBD1|15|few
TGTGCCAGCAGGGCAGGGGGTGCGAGCAATCAGCCCCAGCATTTT
CASRAGGASNQPQHF
>TRBJ2-7|TRBV6-4|.|15|.
TGTGCCCGGACCAGGTCGGACGCGGTTCTATACGAGCAGTACTTC
CARTRSDAVLYEQYF
>TRBJ1-2|TRBV20-1|.|13|.
TGCAGTGCTAGAGCTCACAGCAGCCAGGGCTACACCTTC
CSARAHSSQGYTF
>TRBJ2-7|TRBV19|.|10|.
TGTGCCAGCAAACCCCGGGGGCAGTACTTC
CASKPRGQYF
>TRBJ2-5|TRBV11-2|TRBD2|13|few
TGTGCCAGCCTCCTAGCGGGGGTTGAGACCCAGTACTTC
CASLLAGVETQYF
>TRBJ1-1|TRBV5-1|.|13|many
TGCGCCAGCAGCTTGGCATCGGACACTGAAGCTTTCTTT
CASSLASDTEAFF
>TRBJ1-4|TRBV4-1|.|15|.
TGCGCCAGCAGCCAAGATGGGTGGTCTAATGAAAAACTGTTTTTT
CASSQDGWSNEKLFF
>TRBJ2-7|TRBV6-2/TRBV6-3|TRBD2|13|.
TGTGCCAGCAGTCAAGGGACTATGACTGAGCAGTACTTC
CASSQGTMTEQYF
>TRBJ2-5|TRBV15|.|15|.
TGTGCCACCAGCAGCTTAGGACAGCCCCAAGAGACCCAGTACTTC
CATSSLGQPQETQYF
>TRBJ2-7|TRBV7-2|TRBD2|14|.
TGTGCCAGCAGCACCAGAGCGGGAGCCCCCGAGCAGTACTTC
CASSTRAGAPEQYF
>TRBJ2-1|TRBV30|TRBD2|18|.
TGTGCCTGGAGTCGGGACTACATACCACAAACCTCAAACAATGAGCAGTTCTTC
CAWSRDYIPQTSNNEQFF
>TRBJ1-1|TRBV19|.|13|.
TGTGCCAGCCGACAGACCTTGAACACTGAAGCTTTCTTT
CASRQTLNTEAFF